These 12 T cell receptor beta chains were all obtained from the same sample, sequenced in a study of T cells in Graves' hyperthyroidism and ophthalmopathy (dated by TCRdb to about 2019). Receptors were amplified or captured by multiplex PCR. Sequencing was carried out with an Illumina HiSeq 2000. The TCR beta CDR3 regions were amplified from RNA transcripts. A first-round RT-PCR of the TCR CDR3 used the HTBI primer set with the Qiagen OneStep RT-PCR kit. The public reads were reprocessed in TCRdb via fastp at Q25 and MiXCR, keeping in-frame beta chains. Entries that share a CDR3 protein sequence are merged under the most common genes and DNA. The sample table holds hundreds of thousands of distinct CDR3 sequences, of which less than 25% were seen once. Together, the top ten hold under 35% of the sample. The sequenced material came from blood. These receptors originate from a young man with Graves' ophthalmopathy.

A few counts support this clonotype. The chain has TRBV30 and TRBJ1-1; D not resolved. Trimming took 4 bases from V and 4 from J, leaving 7 bases between them. This CDR3 contains 11 residues. The germline V gene has CDR1 GTSNPN and CDR2 SVGIG (reference sequence). CDR3 DNA sequence: TGTGCCTGGATTACGGTCACTGAAGCTTTCTTT. The encoded protein is CAWITVTEAFF.

V is TRBV7-2 and J is TRBJ1-1; TRBD1 is a possible D gene (5 bases). The germline V gene encodes CDR1 SGHTA and CDR2 FQGNSA. The CDR3 spans 20 residues. The V end was cut by 5 bases, the J end by 0 bases, with 28 bases between. CDR3 sequence (DNA): TGTGCCAGCAGCCTCGCAAACCCAGCCCGGACATACGGCATGAACACTGAAGCTTTCTTT. It yields the protein CASSLANPARTYGMNTEAFF.

Worth noting for this clonotype: One end of the junction fails to match germline, which may point to a read error. The chain links TRBV28 to TRBJ1-4; 8 bases are shared with TRBD1. CDR1 MDHEN and CDR2 SYDVKM come from the germline V gene. This CDR3 contains 15 residues. CDR3 nucleotides: TGTGCCAGCAGTTTACCTAACAGGGGGGATGAAAAACTGCTTTTT. As protein: CASSLPNRGDEKLLF. Looking up the rest from reference TRBV28 and TRBJ1-4 gives the full variable domain: DVKVTQSSRYLVKRTGEKVFLECVQDMDHENMFWYRQDPGLGLRLIYFSYDVKMKEKGDIPEGYSVSREKKERFSLILESASTNQTSMYLCASSLPNRGDEKLLFGSGTQLSVL.

This clonotype was seen only a few times. The chain carries TRBV12-3 or TRBV12-4 and TRBJ1-2; the match to TRBD1 covers 9 bases. The CDR3 length is 16 residues. J lost 4 bases, V lost 5 bases, and 11 bases had no gene match. CDR3 DNA sequence: TGTGCCAGCAGTCACCTCCCGGGACAGGGAAGCTATGGCTACACCTTC. This codes for CASSHLPGQGSYGYTF.

The CDR3 reads CASSYSPDTQYF. In nucleotides, the CDR3 is TGTGCCAGCAGTTACTCTCCAGATACGCAGTATTTT. The chain carries TRBV6-2 or TRBV6-3 and TRBJ2-3, with D hard to call. Germline CDR1 MNHEY, CDR2 SVGEGT. V was shortened by 0 bases and J by 4 bases, with 2 bases between the two germline ends. The CDR3 spans 12 residues.

This clonotype was detected ten times or more. The rearrangement joins TRBV12-3 or TRBV12-4 to TRBJ2-7, with D perhaps assigned TRBD1 or TRBD2 (5 bases each). Trimming cost V 6 bases and J 0 bases, with 12 bases left between them. This CDR3 region has 14 residues. As DNA, the CDR3 is TGTGCCAGCAGAATACAGGCGGGCTCCTACGAGCAGTACTTC. Encoded protein: CASRIQAGSYEQYF.

A few counts support this clonotype. The V call is TRBV9, the J call TRBJ1-6, with D unresolved. The CDR3 spans 14 residues. The V gene's germline CDR1 is SGDLS and CDR2 YYNGEE. V was cut by 0 bases and J by 5 bases, with 6 bases left in between. CDR3 sequence: CASSVGQDNSPLHF. CDR3 in DNA: TGTGCCAGCAGCGTAGGGCAGGATAATTCACCCCTCCACTTT.

This clonotype was counted at least ten times. This chain links TRBV2 with TRBJ1-2; 12 bases line up with TRBD1. Trimming at V came to 0 bases and at J to 8 bases, leaving 4 bases not matched to a gene. The CDR3 has 15 amino acids. Germline V gene data show CDR1 as SNHLY and CDR2 as FYNNEI. The CDR3 sequence is CASSEAWDRGLGYTF. The CDR3 DNA is TGTGCCAGCAGTGAAGCGTGGGACAGGGGGCTGGGCTACACCTTC.

This clonotype was counted ten times or more. The chain joins TRBV20-1 to TRBJ2-3; D may be TRBD2 (6 bases). CDR3 length: 17 residues. The germline V gene has CDR1 DFQATT and CDR2 SNEGSKA (reference sequence). The V end was cut by 3 bases, the J end by 6 bases, with 25 bases between. CDR3 residues: CSARLLEGVPYRDTQYF. As DNA, the CDR3 is TGCAGTGCTAGGTTGTTGGAGGGAGTTCCCTACAGGGATACGCAGTATTTT.

This chain joins TRBV3-1 and TRBJ2-3; D is unresolved. CDR1 is LGHDT and CDR2 is YNNKEL in the germline V gene (reference sequence). V dropped 3 bases and J dropped 2 bases, with 9 bases sitting between them. CDR3 length: 14 residues. CDR3 sequence reads: CASSHGDTTDTQYF. CDR3 sequence (DNA): TGTGCCAGCAGCCACGGCGACACCACAGATACGCAGTATTTT.

V gene TRBV12-3 or TRBV12-4 combines with J gene TRBJ2-6; 8 nucleotides agree with TRBD1. The CDR3 covers 17 residues. Trimming removed 6 bases from V and 2 bases from J; junction bases left unmatched: 9. The chain's CDR3 is CASSPGQGIAGANVLTF. The DNA of the CDR3 is TGTGCCAGCAGCCCTGGACAGGGCATAGCTGGGGCCAACGTCCTGACTTTC.

The rearrangement uses TRBV19 and TRBJ2-2, with TRBD1 matching over 7 bases. The trim removed 6 bases at V and 0 bases at J, leaving 1 base unmatched. Per the germline V gene, CDR1 is LNHDA and CDR2 is SQIVND (reference sequence). The CDR3 covers 14 residues. CDR3 nucleotides: TGTGCCAGTAGAGGACAGGCGAACACCGGGGAGCTGTTTTTT. Translated: CASRGQANTGELFF. Based on the CDR3 plus reference TRBV19 and TRBJ2-2, the full variable domain is DGGITQSPKYLFRKEGQNVTLSCEQNLNHDAMYWYRQDPGQGLRLIYYSQIVNDFQKGDIAEGYSVSREKKESFPLTVTSAQKNPTAFYLCASRGQANTGELFFGEGSRLTVL.